This T cell receptor beta chain was recorded in a study of T cell responses to AZD1222 COVID-19 vaccine. The germline gives CDR1 MNHEY, CDR2 SMNVEV (reference sequence). The CDR3 totals 14 residues. The V and J ends lost 7 bases and 0 bases, in that order; junction bases with no gene match: 5. Using immunoSEQ multiplex PCR, the repertoire was profiled, and TCRdb retains in-frame clones only, with some absent. The data contain just over 80,000 clones, 85% to 90% of them seen just once; the ten biggest clones take up 5.7%. Worth noting for this clone: Its antigen is not known.

Points from the study as a whole: Donors were mostly white British, more females; clonal diversity possibly underestimated. Unmutated variant regions are reportedly targeted by nearly half of spike-specific TCRs.

The sequences come from peripheral blood, collected on day 0 of AZD1222 vaccination. This TCR was sampled from an adult in good health. This chain joins TRBV27 and TRBJ1-1; TRBD1 aligns across 7 bases. The CDR3 loop reads CASKKGQVNTEAFF. CDR3 nucleotide sequence: TGTGCCAGCAAAAAAGGACAGGTGAACACTGAAGCTTTCTTT.